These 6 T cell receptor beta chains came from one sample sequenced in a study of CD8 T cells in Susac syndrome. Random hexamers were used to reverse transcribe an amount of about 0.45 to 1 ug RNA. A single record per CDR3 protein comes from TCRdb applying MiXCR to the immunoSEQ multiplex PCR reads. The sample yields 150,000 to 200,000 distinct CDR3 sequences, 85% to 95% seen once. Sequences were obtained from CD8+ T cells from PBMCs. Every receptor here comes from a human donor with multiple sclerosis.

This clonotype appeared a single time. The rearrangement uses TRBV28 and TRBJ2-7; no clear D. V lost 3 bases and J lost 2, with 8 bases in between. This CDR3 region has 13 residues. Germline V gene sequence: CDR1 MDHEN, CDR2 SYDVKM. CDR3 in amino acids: CASSFDSPYEQYF. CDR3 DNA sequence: TGTGCCAGCAGTTTCGACTCCCCCTACGAGCAGTACTTC.

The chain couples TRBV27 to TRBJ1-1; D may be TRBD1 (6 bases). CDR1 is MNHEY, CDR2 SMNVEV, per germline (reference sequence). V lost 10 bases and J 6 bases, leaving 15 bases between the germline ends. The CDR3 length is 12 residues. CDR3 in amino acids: CATWGSGAEAFF. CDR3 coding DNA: TGTGCCACCTGGGGTTCAGGGGCTGAAGCTTTCTTT.

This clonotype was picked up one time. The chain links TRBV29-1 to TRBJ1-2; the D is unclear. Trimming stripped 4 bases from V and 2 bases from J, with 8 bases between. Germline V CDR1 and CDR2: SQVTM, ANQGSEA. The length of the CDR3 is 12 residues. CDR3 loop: CSVGGGNYGYTF. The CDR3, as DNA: TGCAGCGTTGGCGGCGGCAACTATGGCTACACCTTC.

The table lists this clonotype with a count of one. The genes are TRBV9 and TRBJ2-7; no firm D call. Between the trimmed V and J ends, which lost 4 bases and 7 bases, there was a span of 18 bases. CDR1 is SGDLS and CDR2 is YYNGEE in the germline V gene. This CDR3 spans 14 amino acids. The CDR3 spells CASSPRGGSGEQYF. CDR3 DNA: TGTGCCAGCAGCCCCCGTGGTGGTTCGGGTGAGCAGTACTTC.

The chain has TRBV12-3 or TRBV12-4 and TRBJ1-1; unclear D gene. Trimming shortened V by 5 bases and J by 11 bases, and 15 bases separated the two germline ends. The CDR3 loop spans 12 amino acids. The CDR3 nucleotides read TGTGCCAGCAGTCTCAGCTCAATTGGGGCTTTCTTT. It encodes CASSLSSIGAFF.

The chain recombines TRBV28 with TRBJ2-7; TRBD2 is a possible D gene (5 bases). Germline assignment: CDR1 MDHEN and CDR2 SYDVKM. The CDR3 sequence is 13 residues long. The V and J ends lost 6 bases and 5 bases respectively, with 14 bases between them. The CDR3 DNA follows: TGTGCCAGCAGGGACTCAGTTAGGGACGAGCAGTACTTC. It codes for CASRDSVRDEQYF.